The 2 T cell receptor beta chains below come from one sample, sequenced in a study of blood T cells in healthy people across ages. A second PCR of about 7 to 11 cycles used a sample-barcoded 5' primer and a J-beta primer mix. TCRdb itself ran the 5' RACE reads through MiXCR, one entry per CDR3 protein. Of hundreds of thousands of distinct CDR3 sequences in the sample, under 50% were seen once. The sample was blood. The receptors were gathered from a man younger than 40 in good health.

The chain is built from TRBV13 and TRBJ2-1; TRBD1 matches 7 bases. The J call is in doubt because the DNA end fits TRBJ2-7 better. Germline V gene data show CDR1 as PRHDT and CDR2 as FYEKMQ (reference sequence). The CDR3 has 16 residues. CDR3 sequence (DNA): TGTGCCAGCAGCTTAGGCTGGACAGGTGACTACAATGAGCAGTACTTC. This translates into CASSLGWTGDYNEQYF.

The chain links TRBV4-3 to TRBJ1-1; 7 bases map to TRBD1. The CDR3 loop spans 17 amino acids. Germline V gene lookup returns CDR1 LGHNA and CDR2 YSLEER. The V segment lost 0 bases and the J segment 4 bases; nucleotides outside the gene matches: 11. CDR3 DNA sequence: TGCGCCAGCAGCCAAGATGTAACAGGGGCTAGTGGCACTGAAGCTTTCTTT. This sequence encodes CASSQDVTGASGTEAFF.